The clone carrying this T cell receptor (beta chain) has just a few counts. Its target is unknown. This entry belongs to a study of blood T cells in healthy people across ages. Study-level results: Observed TCR beta diversity per million T cells went down as age went up. This fall followed a roughly linear course with age. Higher diversity and more naive CD4+ cells were features of long-lived donors, compared to aged donors.

Primers used in a second PCR of about 7 to 11 cycles were a sample-barcoded 5' primer and a J-beta primer mix. Sequencing yielded, for each sample, at least 2.5 million paired-end reads carrying CDR3. TCRdb reanalysed the 5' RACE reads using MiXCR and keeps one entry per CDR3 protein. The sample holds around 800,000 distinct CDR3 sequences, about a quarter seen once. CDR3 length equals 14 residues. Germline CDR1 is SGHVS and CDR2 is FQNEAQ. Trimming shortened V by 4 bases and J by 4 bases, and 13 bases separated the two germline ends. In addition, the sample was reused for a study of T cells of mothers and their children. That source notes: Study donors consisted of a few healthy Caucasian mothers and their six children.

Sequencing was performed on blood. The receptor's source is a boy younger than 18 in good health. V is TRBV7-8 and J is TRBJ2-5; unclear D gene. As DNA, the CDR3 is TGTGCCAGCAGCTCCCGTGGATGGGGAGAGACCCAGTACTTC. Translated, it gives CASSSRGWGETQYF.